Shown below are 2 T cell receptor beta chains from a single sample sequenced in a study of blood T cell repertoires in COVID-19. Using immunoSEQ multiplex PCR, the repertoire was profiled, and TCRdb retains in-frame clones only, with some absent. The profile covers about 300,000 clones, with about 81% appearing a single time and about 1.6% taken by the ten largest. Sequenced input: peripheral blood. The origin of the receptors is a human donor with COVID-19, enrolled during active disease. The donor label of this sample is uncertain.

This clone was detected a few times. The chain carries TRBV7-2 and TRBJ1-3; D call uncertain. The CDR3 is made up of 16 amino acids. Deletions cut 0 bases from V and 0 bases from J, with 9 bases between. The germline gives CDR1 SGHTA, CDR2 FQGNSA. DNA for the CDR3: TGTGCCAGCAGCTTAGCCCCGGGAGACTCTGGAAACACCATATATTTT. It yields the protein CASSLAPGDSGNTIYF.

This CDR3 reads CASTHTPTSGMNYNEQFF. CDR3 DNA: TGTGCCAGTACCCATACCCCGACTAGCGGGATGAACTACAATGAGCAGTTCTTC. The chain combines TRBV19 with TRBJ2-1; 11 bases match TRBD2. Germline trimming cut 7 bases from V and 3 bases from J; bases unmatched to any gene: 14. Germline V gene data show CDR1 as LNHDA and CDR2 as SQIVND (reference sequence). There are 18 residues in the CDR3.